A selection of T cell receptor beta chains follows, all from one sample in a study of T cells in Graves' hyperthyroidism and ophthalmopathy. TCRdb reanalysed the multiplex PCR reads using MiXCR and keeps one entry per CDR3 protein. The table lists 300,000 to 450,000 distinct CDR3 sequences, approximately 13% of them singletons. Sequenced sample: blood. Receptor source: a woman aged 55-69 years with Graves' hyperthyroidism. CDR3s include the opening cysteine and the closing phenylalanine or tryptophan. The D gene is left open where the match is weak. Clone size is stated in some rows and not others, as once, few, many or a class when expanded.

d_call clone_size j_call v_call cdr3_length cdr3_aa cdr3_nt
. . TRBJ2-7 TRBV29-1 11 CSVEWGDEQYF TGCAGCGTTGAATGGGGGGACGAGCAGTACTTC
. few TRBJ1-2 TRBV29-1 14 CSVGRRGLNYGYTF TGCAGCGTTGGAAGAAGGGGGTTAAACTATGGCTACACCTTC
. . TRBJ2-5 TRBV4-2 17 CASSQVWTLGGQETQYF TGTGCCAGCAGCCAAGTATGGACCCTCGGAGGACAAGAGACCCAGTACTTC
. many TRBJ1-1 TRBV27 16 CASSPTQAEMNTEAFF TGTGCCAGCAGTCCTACACAGGCAGAAATGAACACTGAAGCTTTCTTT
. few TRBJ2-1 TRBV24-1 14 CATSDSRLSEEQFF TGTGCCACCAGTGATTCCCGACTATCAGAGGAGCAGTTCTTC
. many TRBJ2-7 TRBV11-2 15 CASSPGSAGVYEQYF TGTGCCAGCAGCCCGGGGTCAGCAGGAGTCTACGAGCAGTACTTC
TRBD2 many TRBJ2-7 TRBV20-1 14 CSARDRLIGGEQYF TGCAGTGCTAGAGATCGGCTTATCGGGGGGGAGCAGTACTTC
. . TRBJ1-3 TRBV30 13 CAWSVQGGNTIYF TGTGCCTGGAGTGTACAGGGTGGAAACACCATATATTTT
. many TRBJ2-2 TRBV5-1 19 CASSLDRGALALDTGELFF TGCGCCAGCAGCTTGGATAGGGGGGCGCTTGCTTTGGACACCGGGGAGCTGTTTTTT
TRBD2 . TRBJ2-5 TRBV4-1 18 CASSQDWASGISGETQYF TGCGCCAGCAGCCAAGATTGGGCTAGCGGGATTTCGGGGGAGACCCAGTACTTC
TRBD1 many TRBJ2-3 TRBV7-8 15 CASSPGQGESDTQYF TGTGCCAGCAGCCCAGGACAGGGCGAGTCAGATACGCAGTATTTT
. many TRBJ1-2 TRBV3-1 14 CASSQGRNNYGYTF TGTGCCAGCAGCCAAGGTCGGAACAACTATGGCTACACCTTC
. many TRBJ1-2 TRBV2 15 CASSEGGGPSYGYTF TGTGCCAGCAGTGAGGGGGGGGGACCCTCCTATGGCTACACCTTC
. few TRBJ2-3 TRBV5-1 14 CASSTGPGRDTQYF TGCGCCAGCAGCACGGGACCCGGCAGGGATACGCAGTATTTT